This T cell receptor beta chain stems from a study of T cell responses to AZD1222 COVID-19 vaccine. Trimming took 6 bases from V and 5 from J, leaving 16 bases between them. Germline CDR1 and CDR2: LNHDA and SQIVND (reference sequence). The CDR3 consists of 14 residues. General study points: Spike-wide coverage was observed for vaccine-associated CD4 TCRs, with dominant responses at 160-218 and 743-854. At study baseline, merely five or six AZD1222 recipients were seropositive. Mostly white British, mostly female donors; authors suggested clonal diversity may be underestimated.

TCRdb keeps only in-frame clones here, not all; method: immunoSEQ multiplex PCR. The sample shows some 100,000 clones, 88% of them seen only once. Second-dose recipients at about 4 or about 12 weeks were treated as one pooled group. This clone came up a few times. Its antigen is as yet unknown. The rearrangement links TRBV19 to TRBJ2-5; a possible D gene is TRBD2 (6 bases). The specimen comprised peripheral blood, sampled 28 days after the second AZD1222 dose. The receptor was derived from an adult who received the AZD1222 COVID-19 vaccine. The CDR3 region is CASSQTGGEETQYF. CDR3 DNA sequence: TGTGCCAGTAGCCAAACGGGCGGGGAGGAGACCCAGTACTTC. Full variable domain (remainder filled in from reference TRBV19 and TRBJ2-5): DGGITQSPKYLFRKEGQNVTLSCEQNLNHDAMYWYRQDPGQGLRLIYYSQIVNDFQKGDIAEGYSVSREKKESFPLTVTSAQKNPTAFYLCASSQTGGEETQYFGPGTRLLVL.